One and the same sample provided the 28 T cell receptor beta chains below, sequenced in a study of radiotherapy plus CTLA-4 blockade in lung cancer. Profiled with immunoSEQ multiplex PCR; TCRdb holds only in-frame clones, not every one. This table has some 50,000 clones, 70% to 90% appearing once. Sequencing was performed on peripheral blood, taken from a patient treated with radiotherapy plus ipilimumab. These receptors all stem from a human donor with non-small cell lung cancer whose response to radiotherapy plus ipilimumab could not be evaluated.

The gene calls are TRBV9 and TRBJ2-7; D gene uncertain. Trimming left V 0 bases short and J 2 bases short, with 9 bases between. This CDR3 comprises 14 residues. CDR1 is SGDLS and CDR2 is YYNGEE in the germline V gene. Written as DNA, the CDR3 is TGTGCCAGCAGCGTAGATCAGTATGCCTACGAGCAGTACTTC. It translates to CASSVDQYAYEQYF.

Only one count was recorded for this clone. This chain links TRBV19 with TRBJ2-1, with 12 bases lining up with TRBD2. The CDR3 totals 15 residues. Germline CDR1 is LNHDA and CDR2 is SQIVND (reference sequence). Trimming took 6 bases from V and 9 from J; bases not matched to a gene: 9. CDR3 residues: CASRPSGRAGGEQFF. CDR3 sequence (DNA): TGTGCCAGTAGGCCTAGCGGGAGGGCTGGCGGTGAGCAGTTCTTC.

The gene calls are TRBV29-1 and TRBJ1-3; no firm D call. Germline CDR1 SQVTM, CDR2 ANQGSEA. Trimming shortened V by 5 bases and J by 0 bases, and 5 bases separated the two germline ends. The CDR3 is 12 residues long. The CDR3 DNA follows: TGCAGCGTTCGGGGCTCTGGAAACACCATATATTTT. As protein: CSVRGSGNTIYF.

The rearrangement links TRBV11-2 to TRBJ2-1, with 8 bases fitting TRBD2. V trimming: 5 bases; J trimming: 7 bases; junction bases outside the gene matches: 13. Germline values: CDR1 SGHAT, CDR2 FQNNGV. The CDR3 is made up of 16 amino acids. DNA of the CDR3: TGTGCCAGCAGCGCCGACCGGACTAGCTTTCGTAATGAGCAGTTCTTC. This translates into CASSADRTSFRNEQFF. Based on the CDR3 plus reference TRBV11-2 and TRBJ2-1, the full variable domain is EAGVAQSPRYKIIEKRQSVAFWCNPISGHATLYWYQQILGQGPKLLIQFQNNGVVDDSQLPKDRFSAERLKGVDSTLKIQPAKLEDSAVYLCASSADRTSFRNEQFFGPGTRLTVL.

V is TRBV5-1 and J is TRBJ2-5; TRBD2 matches at 9 bases. V was clipped by 5 bases and J by 2 bases; unmatched bases: 7. CDR1 is SGHRS, CDR2 YFSETQ, per germline. The CDR3 runs to 15 residues. The CDR3: CASRMLTSGQETQYF. The CDR3 DNA follows: TGCGCCAGCAGAATGTTGACTAGCGGACAAGAGACCCAGTACTTC.

The V gene is TRBV6-6, the J gene TRBJ1-1; 8 bases agree with TRBD1. CDR1 is MNHNY and CDR2 is SVGAGI in the germline V gene (reference sequence). V lost 4 bases and J lost 5; bases outside the gene matches: 9. The CDR3 runs to 15 residues. The CDR3 DNA reads TGTGCCAGCAGTTCGGGACAGGTCGCTGGGACTGAAGCTTTCTTT. This codes for CASSSGQVAGTEAFF.

Within the sample, this clone is medium-sized. The V call is TRBV30, the J call TRBJ1-3; the D is unclear. From germline, CDR1 is GTSNPN and CDR2 SVGIG (reference sequence). The CDR3 has 11 amino acids. Trimming stripped 1 base from V and 5 bases from J, with 3 bases between. In DNA form, the CDR3 reads TGTGCCTGGAGTGACAGAAACACCATATATTTT. Protein: CAWSDRNTIYF.

The chain employs TRBV7-3 and TRBJ1-1; 9 bases map to TRBD1. Trimming removed 5 bases from V and 3 bases from J; junction bases left unmatched: 13. This CDR3 region has 17 residues. Germline V lookup: CDR1 SGHTA, CDR2 FQGTGA. DNA for the CDR3: TGTGCCAGCAGCCCAGACCAACGGGGACAGGGCGACACTGAAGCTTTCTTT. As protein: CASSPDQRGQGDTEAFF. Drawing the rest from reference TRBV7-3 and TRBJ1-1, the complete variable domain is GAGVSQTPSNKVTEKGKYVELRCDPISGHTALYWYRQSLGQGPEFLIYFQGTGAADDSGLPNDRFFAVRPEGSVSTLKIQRTERGDSAVYLCASSPDQRGQGDTEAFFGQGTRLTVV.

The J gene is TRBJ2-7, the V gene TRBV7-2; 8 bases map to TRBD2. The CDR3 contains 18 residues. J gave up 2 bases and V 4 bases, and 16 bases lay outside the gene matches. Per germline, CDR1 SGHTA and CDR2 FQGNSA. The DNA for the CDR3 is TGTGCCAGCAGCTCACCCCGGGGGGGCAGGGGATTTACCTACGAGCAGTACTTC. The encoded protein is CASSSPRGGRGFTYEQYF.

The rearrangement uses TRBV28 and TRBJ1-1; 7 bases are a match to TRBD1. The CDR3 is 14 amino acids. Germline lookup yields CDR1 MDHEN and CDR2 SYDVKM. Unmatched junction bases numbered 8, after V lost 4 bases and J lost 6 bases. This CDR3 reads CASSYPRRGAEAFF. For the CDR3, the DNA is TGTGCCAGCAGTTACCCGCGCAGGGGGGCTGAAGCTTTCTTT.

The V and J genes are TRBV5-1 and TRBJ2-1, with 14 bases lining up with TRBD2. The CDR3 length is 16 residues. Germline V lookup: CDR1 SGHRS, CDR2 YFSETQ. V was clipped by 0 bases and J by 4 bases; unmatched bases: 0. CDR3 residues: CASSLGTSGGYNEQFF. CDR3 DNA sequence: TGCGCCAGCAGCTTGGGGACTAGCGGGGGGTACAATGAGCAGTTCTTC. The full variable domain, rest sourced from reference TRBV5-1 and TRBJ2-1, is KAGVTQTPRYLIKTRGQQVTLSCSPISGHRSVSWYQQTPGQGLQFLFEYFSETQRNKGNFPGRFSGRQFSNSRSEMNVSTLELGDSALYLCASSLGTSGGYNEQFFGPGTRLTVL.

The chain has TRBV6-4 and TRBJ1-2, with D possibly being TRBD1 (5 bases). CDR3 length: 14 amino acids. V gave up 3 bases and J gave up 7 bases, with 15 bases separating them. Germline CDR1 and CDR2: MRHNA and SNTAGT. Here the CDR3 reads CASSEGIRVGGYTF. DNA of the CDR3: TGTGCCAGCAGTGAAGGGATCAGGGTCGGTGGCTACACCTTC.

The rearrangement joins TRBV27 to TRBJ2-2; TRBD1 might be the D (6 bases). The V end was cut by 3 bases, the J end by 8 bases, with 13 bases between. This CDR3 is 14 amino acids long. Germline CDR1 and CDR2: MNHEY and SMNVEV (reference sequence). The DNA of the CDR3 is TGTGCCAGCAGTTTTCTACAGGGATTAGGGGAGCTGTTTTTT. As protein: CASSFLQGLGELFF.

This chain uses TRBV19 with TRBJ1-2; TRBD1 matches at 7 bases. V shed 3 bases and J 5 bases; nucleotides not matched to a gene: 12. Germline CDR1 LNHDA, CDR2 SQIVND (reference sequence). The CDR3 sequence is 16 residues long. The CDR3, as DNA: TGTGCCAGTAGTATGCCCTCATTAGGGACAGTTTATGGCTACACCTTC. Translated, it gives CASSMPSLGTVYGYTF.

This clone appeared a few times. V gene TRBV30 combines with J gene TRBJ1-1; the D is unclear. The V and J ends lost 7 bases and 2 bases respectively, with 5 bases between them. Germline lookup yields CDR1 GTSNPN and CDR2 SVGIG (reference sequence). The CDR3 is 10 residues long. The CDR3 DNA reads as TGTGCCTTCTCTAACACTGAAGCTTTCTTT. It encodes CAFSNTEAFF. The complete variable domain, with remaining parts taken from reference TRBV30 and TRBJ1-1, reads SQTIHQWPATLVQPVGSPLSLECTVEGTSNPNLYWYRQAAGRGLQLLFYSVGIGQISSEVPQNLSASRPQDRQFILSSKKLLLSDSGFYLCAFSNTEAFFGQGTRLTVV.

The rearrangement links TRBV30 to TRBJ1-1; no reliable D call. Looked up from germline, CDR1 is GTSNPN and CDR2 is SVGIG (reference sequence). CDR3 length equals 11 residues. Here the CDR3 DNA reads TGTGCTTCAATAGAGGGCACTGAAGCTTTCTTT. Translating gives CASIEGTEAFF.

The V and J genes are TRBV28 and TRBJ1-2; maybe TRBD1 (6 bases). CDR1 is MDHEN, CDR2 SYDVKM, per germline. Trimming shortened V by 11 bases and J by 7 bases, and 17 bases separated the two germline ends. The CDR3 loop spans 12 amino acids. The CDR3 DNA follows: TGTGCCCGCAAAGGGCAGGGGTTTGGCTACACCTTC. This translates into CARKGQGFGYTF.

The chain combines TRBV27 with TRBJ1-2; TRBD1 is a possible D gene (5 bases). This CDR3 has 15 residues. CDR1 and CDR2 (germline): MNHEY, SMNVEV (reference sequence). The V gene lost 5 bases and the J gene lost 4 bases, with 17 bases spanning the gap. In DNA form, the CDR3 reads TGTGCCAGCAGTCCCGATGCAGGGTTGGGCTATGGCTACACCTTC. Protein sequence: CASSPDAGLGYGYTF.

This clone has a handful of counts. This chain joins TRBV9 and TRBJ2-7, with D perhaps TRBD2 (5 bases). Germline values: CDR1 SGDLS, CDR2 YYNGEE. The CDR3 runs 13 residues. Trimming pared 4 bases from V and 3 bases from J, leaving 11 bases between. The CDR3 is CASSYRLNYEQYF. The CDR3 nucleotides read TGTGCCAGCAGCTACAGACTAAACTACGAGCAGTACTTC.

The CDR3 spells CASSRGTGAWGEQYF. For the CDR3, the DNA is TGCGCCAGCAGCCGGGGGACAGGGGCGTGGGGCGAGCAGTACTTC. This chain joins TRBV4-3 and TRBJ2-7, with TRBD1 matching over 10 bases. The CDR3 runs 15 residues. Trimming removed 4 bases from V and 6 bases from J; junction bases left unmatched: 9. Germline assignment: CDR1 LGHNA and CDR2 YSLEER.

The V gene is TRBV5-1, the J gene TRBJ2-1; 7 bases fit TRBD2. The CDR3 spans 16 residues. V lost 1 base and J lost 0; bases outside the gene matches: 4. Germline V gives CDR1 SGHRS, CDR2 YFSETQ. The CDR3 reads CASSLSGVSSYNEQFF. DNA of the CDR3: TGCGCCAGCAGCTTGAGCGGGGTGAGCTCCTACAATGAGCAGTTCTTC. Complete variable domain (other parts from reference TRBV5-1 and TRBJ2-1): KAGVTQTPRYLIKTRGQQVTLSCSPISGHRSVSWYQQTPGQGLQFLFEYFSETQRNKGNFPGRFSGRQFSNSRSEMNVSTLELGDSALYLCASSLSGVSSYNEQFFGPGTRLTVL.

The V gene is TRBV7-2, the J gene TRBJ2-7; 13 nucleotides agree with TRBD2. V lost 1 base, J lost 4 bases, and 4 bases stayed unmatched. The CDR3 spans 16 residues. Germline V lookup: CDR1 SGHTA, CDR2 FQGNSA. CDR3 nucleotides: TGTGCCAGCAGCTTAGACGGGACTAGCGGGGCGTACGAGCAGTACTTC. This codes for CASSLDGTSGAYEQYF.

The V and J genes are TRBV10-3 and TRBJ2-7; 8 bases map to TRBD1. V lost 0 bases and J lost 2; bases outside the gene matches: 6. CDR1 and CDR2 (germline): ENHRY, SYGVKD. The CDR3 sequence is 16 residues long. CDR3 sequence: CAISESETGVTYEQYF. The CDR3 DNA is TGTGCCATCAGTGAGTCCGAGACAGGGGTCACCTACGAGCAGTACTTC.

The chain recombines TRBV25-1 with TRBJ1-6; 11 positions match TRBD1. CDR1 is MGHDK, CDR2 SYGVNS, per germline. The CDR3 is 14 residues long. V dropped 6 bases and J dropped 8; count of bases not matched to a gene: 3. CDR3 nucleotide sequence: TGTGCCAGCAGCTGGACAGGGGGCGATTCACCCCTCCACTTT. It specifies CASSWTGGDSPLHF.

J is TRBJ2-5 and V is TRBV5-5; possibly TRBD2 for D (5 bases). The V and J ends lost 1 base and 11 bases respectively, with 12 bases between them. CDR3 length: 12 residues. Per germline, CDR1 SGHKS and CDR2 YYEKEE (reference sequence). Written as DNA, the CDR3 is TGTGCCAGCAGCTTGTTCTCCGGGGAGCAGTACTTC. This translates into CASSLFSGEQYF.

The chain links TRBV7-3 to TRBJ2-1; 10 bases line up with TRBD2. The junction had 9 bases not matched to a gene; V was cut back by 5 bases and J by 8 bases. CDR1 and CDR2 (germline): SGHTA, FQGTGA. This CDR3 contains 15 residues. The CDR3 region is CASSQGTSDFDEQFF. CDR3 coding DNA: TGTGCCAGCAGCCAGGGGACTAGCGACTTCGATGAGCAGTTCTTC.

V gene TRBV4-1 combines with J gene TRBJ2-3; 7 bases are shared with TRBD1. This CDR3 spans 15 amino acids. Germline CDR1 is MGHRA and CDR2 is YSYEKL. V trimming: 1 base; J trimming: 7 bases; junction bases outside the gene matches: 8. CDR3 region: CASSQGGTDPNTQYF. The CDR3 DNA is TGCGCCAGCAGCCAAGGGGGGACAGACCCTAATACGCAGTATTTT.

V gene TRBV5-1 combines with J gene TRBJ1-1; D is undetermined. Germline V gives CDR1 SGHRS, CDR2 YFSETQ. V lost 4 bases, J lost 1 base, and 14 bases lay in between. This CDR3 has 15 amino acids. The CDR3 sequence: CASSSLGTENTEAFF. CDR3 in DNA: TGCGCCAGCAGCAGCCTGGGCACTGAGAACACTGAAGCTTTCTTT. Based on the CDR3 plus reference TRBV5-1 and TRBJ1-1, the full variable domain is KAGVTQTPRYLIKTRGQQVTLSCSPISGHRSVSWYQQTPGQGLQFLFEYFSETQRNKGNFPGRFSGRQFSNSRSEMNVSTLELGDSALYLCASSSLGTENTEAFFGQGTRLTVV.